The present TCR beta chain was sequenced within a study of identical twins. Whole-study results and caveats: The more abundant beta clonotypes in cord blood had fewer insertions, and memory repertoires did not show this. Weaker excess twin sharing was observed in beta out-of-frame sequences.

The CDR3 contains 14 residues. With 7 bases clipped from V and 3 bases from J, the junction kept 4 bases outside the gene matches. A universal primer site was incorporated via template switching, and the cDNA contained unique molecular identifiers. TCRdb re-called the 5' RACE reads with MiXCR, one entry per CDR3 protein. Of about 890,000 distinct CDR3 sequences listed, around 12% are singletons. This clonotype was picked up a small number of times. Its antigen remains unknown. All of the donors were Caucasians in good health. This sample also belongs to another study, concerning yellow fever vaccine responses in identical twins.

Sequenced input: PBMCs. The V and J genes are TRBV12-3 or TRBV12-4 and TRBJ2-3, with 10 bases lining up with TRBD1. The source of this sequence is a woman in her late teens or twenties in good health. CDR3 protein: CASTRTGGTDTQYF. CDR3 nucleotides: TGTGCCAGCACCAGGACAGGGGGGACAGATACGCAGTATTTT.